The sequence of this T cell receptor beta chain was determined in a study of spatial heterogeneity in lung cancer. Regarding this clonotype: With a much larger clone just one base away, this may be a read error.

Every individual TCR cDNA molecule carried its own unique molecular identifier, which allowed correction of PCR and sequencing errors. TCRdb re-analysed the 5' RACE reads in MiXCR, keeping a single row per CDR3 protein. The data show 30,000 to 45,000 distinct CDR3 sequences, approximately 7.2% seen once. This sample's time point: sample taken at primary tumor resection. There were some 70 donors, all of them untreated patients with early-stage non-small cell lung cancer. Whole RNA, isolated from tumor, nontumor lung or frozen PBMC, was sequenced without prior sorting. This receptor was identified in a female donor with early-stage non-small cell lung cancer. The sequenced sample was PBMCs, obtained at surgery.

The CDR3: CATSRDFPGNTIYF. The CDR3, as DNA: TGTGCCACCAGCAGAGACTTCCCTGGAAACACCATATATTTT. J is TRBJ1-3 and V is TRBV15; D call uncertain. The V gene lost 0 bases and the J gene lost 2 bases, with 5 bases spanning the gap. The CDR3 extends over 14 amino acids. The germline V gene encodes CDR1 LNHNV and CDR2 YYDKDF (reference sequence).